In its sample, the clone carrying this T cell receptor (beta chain) was seen many times. Antigen: not known. This sample stems from a study of T cell repertoires in cytomegalovirus infection. Study context: Through public TCR beta signatures, both CMV infection and matching HLA type were indicated.

Broader study findings: The study found HLA-C-restricted CMV-specific TCR beta clonotypes dominating the ex vivo response.

TCRdb fed the reads into MiXCR, producing one record per CDR3 protein. The sample consists of around 300,000 distinct CDR3 sequences, 25% of them appearing once. The sequencing sample was made of PBMCs. This TCR came from a human donor in good health (CMV status not recorded). Some clones in this sample may be carry-over from other donors' samples.

The CDR3 DNA follows: TGTGCCAGCTCGGAAGATGGGACATACAATGAGCAGTTCTTC. It is translated as CASSEDGTYNEQFF. This sequence joins TRBV6-4 and TRBJ2-1; D might be TRBD1 (6 bases). Germline values: CDR1 MRHNA, CDR2 SNTAGT. This CDR3 spans 14 amino acids. V lost 8 bases and J lost 4, with 15 bases in between.